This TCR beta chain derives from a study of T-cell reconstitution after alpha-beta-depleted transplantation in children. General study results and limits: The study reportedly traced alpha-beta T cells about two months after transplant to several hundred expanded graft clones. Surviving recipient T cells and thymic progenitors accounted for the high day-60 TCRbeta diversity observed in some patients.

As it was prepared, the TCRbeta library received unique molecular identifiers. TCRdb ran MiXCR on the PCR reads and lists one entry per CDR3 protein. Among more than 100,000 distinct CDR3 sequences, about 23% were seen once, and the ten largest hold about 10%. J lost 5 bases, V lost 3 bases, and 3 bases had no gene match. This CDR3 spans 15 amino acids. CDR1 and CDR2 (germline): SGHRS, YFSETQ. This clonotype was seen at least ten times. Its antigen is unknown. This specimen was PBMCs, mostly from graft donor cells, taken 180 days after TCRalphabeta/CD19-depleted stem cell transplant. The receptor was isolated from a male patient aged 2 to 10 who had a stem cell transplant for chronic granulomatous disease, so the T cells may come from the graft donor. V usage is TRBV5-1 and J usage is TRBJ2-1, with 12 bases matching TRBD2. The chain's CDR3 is CASSSSGRANNEQFF. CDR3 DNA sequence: TGCGCCAGCAGCTCTAGCGGGAGGGCCAACAATGAGCAGTTCTTC.